These T cell receptor beta chains were read from a single sample in a study of OX40 agonist ivuxolimab in advanced cancers. Here immunoSEQ multiplex PCR was the method, and the copy in TCRdb shows in-frame clones only, minus some. Of 50,000 to 75,000 clones detected, roughly nine tenths appear once; the ten largest clones hold approximately 5%. Here the sequenced sample was CD4+ or CD8+ T cells sorted from blood, taken in a trial of the OX40 agonist ivuxolimab. The source of these receptors is an adult with an advanced solid tumor such as melanoma, head and neck, liver or kidney cancer. Both conserved end residues are part of each CDR3. D genes are given only for firm matches. Clone size appears in some rows only: once, few, many, or a class for an expanded clone.

d_call	v_call	clone_size	j_call	cdr3_nt	cdr3_aa
-	TRBV6-5	-	TRBJ2-6	TGTGCCAGCAGTTACGGACCTTCCTCTGGGGCCAACGTCCTGACTTTC	CASSYGPSSGANVLTF
TRBD1	TRBV7-9	-	TRBJ1-2	TGTGCCAGCAGCTCACTCCGGGACAGGGGGTTAGGCTACACCTTC	CASSSLRDRGLGYTF
-	TRBV7-8	-	TRBJ2-2	TGTGCCAGCAGTCAAGACACCACCGGGGAGCTGTTTTTT	CASSQDTTGELFF
TRBD2	TRBV19	-	TRBJ2-2	TGTGCCAGTAGTATTGGGACTAGCGGAGCGAACACCGGGGAGCTGTTTTTT	CASSIGTSGANTGELFF
TRBD1	TRBV6-5	few	TRBJ1-1	TGTGCCAGCAGAATGGACAGGGATAACACTGAAGCTTTCTTT	CASRMDRDNTEAFF
-	TRBV7-9	-	TRBJ2-5	TGTGCCAGCAGCCCCCAGATGAGCGAAGAGACCCAGTACTTC	CASSPQMSEETQYF
TRBD2	TRBV2	-	TRBJ2-2	TGTGCCAGCAGTTTTCCCCCAATGGCGGGAGTTGGGACCGGGGAGCTGTTTTTT	CASSFPPMAGVGTGELFF
TRBD1	TRBV6-1	-	TRBJ2-4	TGTGCCAGCAGTGGCCAGGGGGCGGTAGCCAAAAACATTCAGTACTTC	CASSGQGAVAKNIQYF
TRBD1	TRBV6-5	-	TRBJ1-1	TGTGCCAGCAGTTACGAGGGGGCGCGAACTGAAGCTTTCTTT	CASSYEGARTEAFF
-	TRBV27	-	TRBJ2-7	TGTGCCAGCAGTTTATCCGTCTACAGATCCTACGAGCAGTACTTC	CASSLSVYRSYEQYF
-	TRBV19	-	TRBJ2-7	TGTGCCAGTAGTGTGGCGGCGGCTCACTACGAGCAGTACTTC	CASSVAAAHYEQYF
-	TRBV28	-	TRBJ2-1	TGTGCCAGCAGTGACCAGACTAGACACTCCTACAATGAGCAGTTCTTC	CASSDQTRHSYNEQFF